This entry is about one TCR beta chain. As yet, its antigen is unknown. This record belongs to a study of T cells expressing NK-cell markers. This CDR3 is 14 amino acids long. Germline lookup yields CDR1 MDHEN and CDR2 SYDVKM. TCRdb re-called the 5' RACE reads; one entry per CDR3 protein, DNA not given. The table for this sample gives 400,000 to 550,000 distinct CDR3 sequences. Study-level points and caveats: Nothing established the HCMV specificity of expanded NKG2C+ T cell clones. For several donors, these clonotypes were likewise the leading ones in the CD3+CD56-NKG2C+ fraction.

The chain recombines TRBV28 with TRBJ2-5; checking the TCRdb D call of TRBD2 is not possible without DNA. Input material: blood T cells: a sorted CD56 or NKG2C T cell subset, CD4+ or CD8+ T cells, or bulk PBMC T cells (not recorded which). The source of this sequence is a woman between 18 and 75 years old in good health. This CDR3 reads CASAPLAGDETQYF. Variable domain in full (rest from reference TRBV28 and TRBJ2-5): DVKVTQSSRYLVKRTGEKVFLECVQDMDHENMFWYRQDPGLGLRLIYFSYDVKMKEKGDIPEGYSVSREKKERFSLILESASTNQTSMYLCASAPLAGDETQYFGPGTRLLVL.